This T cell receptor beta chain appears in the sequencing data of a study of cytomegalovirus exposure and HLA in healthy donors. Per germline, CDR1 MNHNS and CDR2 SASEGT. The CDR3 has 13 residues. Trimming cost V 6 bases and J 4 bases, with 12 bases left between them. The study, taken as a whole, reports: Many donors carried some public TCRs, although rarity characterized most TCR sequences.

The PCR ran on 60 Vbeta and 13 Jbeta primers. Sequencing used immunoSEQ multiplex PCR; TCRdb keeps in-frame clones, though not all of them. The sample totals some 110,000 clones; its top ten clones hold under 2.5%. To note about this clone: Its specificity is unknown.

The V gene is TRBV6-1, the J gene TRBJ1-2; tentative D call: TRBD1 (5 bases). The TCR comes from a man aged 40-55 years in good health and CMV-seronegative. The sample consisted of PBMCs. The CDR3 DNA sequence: TGTGCCAGCAGCCTCGACAGTTTCTATGGCTACACCTTC. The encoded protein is CASSLDSFYGYTF.